There are a few counts of the clone carrying this T cell receptor beta chain. Original analysis: Amplification of reference gene primers was used by the study to estimate nucleated cell counts. Data came from immunoSEQ multiplex PCR; TCRdb stores just in-frame clones and leaves some out. That table supplies the V and J calls and clone size; D and trimming were determined from the DNA. The sample has about 180,000 clones, more than 70% seen once. The CDR3 covers 13 residues. Looked up from germline, CDR1 is GTSNPN and CDR2 is SVGIG (reference sequence). Trimming cost V 2 bases and J 5 bases, with 10 bases left between them. This entry is derived from a study of blood T cell repertoires in COVID-19. Whole-study context: Acute and convalescent COVID-19 specimens originated in the United States, Italy and Spain. Sources were T cells, B-cell-depleted T cells, or PBMCs; the material itself was cDNA or gDNA.

The material sequenced was peripheral blood. The receptor was derived from a woman in her thirties with acute or convalescent COVID-19. V usage is TRBV30 and J usage is TRBJ1-5; TRBD1 is a possible D gene (5 bases). This CDR3 reads CAWSSQGDQPQHF. DNA for the CDR3: TGTGCCTGGAGTTCCCAAGGGGATCAGCCCCAGCATTTT.